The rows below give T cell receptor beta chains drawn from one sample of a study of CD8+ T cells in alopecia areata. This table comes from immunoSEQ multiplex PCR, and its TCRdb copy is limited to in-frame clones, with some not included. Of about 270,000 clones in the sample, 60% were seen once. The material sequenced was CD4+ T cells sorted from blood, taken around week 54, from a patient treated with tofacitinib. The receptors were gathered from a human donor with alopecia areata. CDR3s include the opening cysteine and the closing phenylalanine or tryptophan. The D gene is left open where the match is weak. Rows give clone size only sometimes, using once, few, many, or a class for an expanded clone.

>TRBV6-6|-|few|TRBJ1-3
TGTGCCAGCAGTTACTCCACGAGAGGAAACACCATATATTTT
CASSYSTRGNTIYF
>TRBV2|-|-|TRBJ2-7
TGTGCCAGCATTAGACAGTCCTACGAGCAGTACTTC
CASIRQSYEQYF
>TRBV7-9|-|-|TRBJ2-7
TGTGCCAGCAGCTCAGCCGTTAAGGACGGGGCCTACGAGCAGTACTTC
CASSSAVKDGAYEQYF
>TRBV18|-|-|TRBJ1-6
TGTGCCAGCTCACCACCAGGGAGTTCACCCCTCCACTTT
CASSPPGSSPLHF
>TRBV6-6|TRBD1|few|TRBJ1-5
TGTGCCAGCAGTTCACAGGGGGATCAGCCCCAGCATTTT
CASSSQGDQPQHF
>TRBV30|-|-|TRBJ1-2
TGTGCCTGGAGTGTACAGGATGGCTACACCTTC
CAWSVQDGYTF
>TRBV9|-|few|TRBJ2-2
TGTGCCAGCAGCGACCCGAACACCGGGGAGCTGTTTTTT
CASSDPNTGELFF
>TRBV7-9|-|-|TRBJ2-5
TGTGCCAGCAGCTTAGCGCTGGACCAGGGGGAGACCCAGTACTTC
CASSLALDQGETQYF
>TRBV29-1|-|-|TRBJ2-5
TGCAGCGTGGCCGGAGGGAACCTCCAAGAGACCCAGTACTTC
CSVAGGNLQETQYF
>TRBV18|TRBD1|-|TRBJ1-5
TGTGCCAGCTCACCAGGGACAGGGGTTCAGCCCCAGCATTTT
CASSPGTGVQPQHF
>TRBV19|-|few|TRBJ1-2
TGTGCCAGTACCGGCGGGACCTGGAACCGGGGCTATGGCTACACCTTC
CASTGGTWNRGYGYTF
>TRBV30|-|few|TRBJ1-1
TGTGCACGGCGCGGTGCCGGGAACACTGAAGCTTTCTTT
CARRGAGNTEAFF
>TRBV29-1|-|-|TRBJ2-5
TGCAGCGGAAAGGGACTCCAAGAGACCCAGTACTTC
CSGKGLQETQYF
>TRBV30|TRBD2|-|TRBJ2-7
TGTGCCTGGTGTCGCCTAGCGGGGACTGAGCAGTACTTC
CAWCRLAGTEQYF
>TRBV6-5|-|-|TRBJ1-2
TGTGCCAGTGGAGGACTCTTAAGGTTTGGCTACACCTTC
CASGGLLRFGYTF
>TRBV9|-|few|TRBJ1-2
TGTGCCAGCAGCGTAACAGGGATAGGATATGGCTACACCTTC
CASSVTGIGYGYTF
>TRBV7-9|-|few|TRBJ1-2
TGTGCCAGCAGCTCGCCCCCCGGGATCGGCTACACCTTC
CASSSPPGIGYTF